The 29 T cell receptor beta chains below all came from one sample that was sequenced in a study of OX40 agonist ivuxolimab in advanced cancers. Here immunoSEQ multiplex PCR was the method, and the copy in TCRdb shows in-frame clones only, minus some. The table records 95,000 or so clones, about 90% of them present only once. The material sequenced was CD4+ or CD8+ T cells sorted from blood, taken in a trial of the OX40 agonist ivuxolimab. All receptors come from an adult with an advanced solid tumor such as melanoma, head and neck, liver or kidney cancer.

This rearrangement joins TRBV6-1 to TRBJ2-7; 7 nucleotides align to TRBD1. The CDR3 length is 18 residues. Per germline, CDR1 MNHNS and CDR2 SASEGT. Trimming at V came to 2 bases and at J to 2 bases, leaving 15 bases not matched to a gene. The CDR3 DNA reads as TGTGCCAGCAGTGAAAGGACTTATACAGGGGCCGTCGCCTACGAGCAGTACTTC. Residues: CASSERTYTGAVAYEQYF.

The V call is TRBV10-3, the J call TRBJ2-1; weak D call: TRBD2 (6 bases). This CDR3 contains 14 residues. V was trimmed by 10 bases and J by 2 bases, leaving 15 bases between them. Germline-derived CDR1 and CDR2 are ENHRY and SYGVKD. The CDR3 coding sequence is TGTGCCACATCAGCGGGTCCGACCTACAATGAGCAGTTCTTC. Residues: CATSAGPTYNEQFF.

CDR3 amino acids: CASSFLPPAAGVGDTQYF. DNA of the CDR3: TGCGCCAGCAGCTTCCTCCCGCCGGCAGCGGGAGTGGGAGATACGCAGTATTTT. V gene TRBV5-1 combines with J gene TRBJ2-3; 8 nucleotides agree with TRBD2. The V gene's germline CDR1 is SGHRS and CDR2 YFSETQ. V lost 2 bases and J lost 5; bases outside the gene matches: 16. This CDR3 is built from 18 residues.

The rearrangement joins TRBV6-1 to TRBJ1-5; D not certain. There are 13 residues in the CDR3. Trimming took 2 bases from V and 4 from J, leaving 6 bases between them. Germline-derived CDR1 and CDR2 are MNHNS and SASEGT. The CDR3 spells CASSEKGNQPQHF. For the CDR3, the DNA is TGTGCCAGCAGTGAAAAAGGGAATCAGCCCCAGCATTTT.

V usage is TRBV27 and J usage is TRBJ1-5; D is unresolved. Germline V gives CDR1 MNHEY, CDR2 SMNVEV (reference sequence). The CDR3 is 15 residues long. The V end was cut by 0 bases, the J end by 0 bases, with 6 bases between. The CDR3 nucleotides are TGTGCCAGCAGTTTATCGACCTATAGCAATCAGCCCCAGCATTTT. Translation: CASSLSTYSNQPQHF.

The chain links TRBV2 to TRBJ2-5, with 10 bases lining up with TRBD1. The CDR3 spans 15 residues. V dropped 4 bases and J dropped 4; count of bases not matched to a gene: 6. CDR1 is SNHLY and CDR2 is FYNNEI in the germline V gene. CDR3 protein: CASSGQGAAGETQYF. CDR3 coding DNA: TGTGCCAGCAGTGGACAGGGGGCGGCGGGAGAGACCCAGTACTTC.

The chain couples TRBV5-1 to TRBJ1-5, with 11 bases that match TRBD1. The CDR3 sequence is 18 residues long. V trimming: 0 bases; J trimming: 0 bases; junction bases outside the gene matches: 5. Per the germline V gene, CDR1 is SGHRS and CDR2 is YFSETQ. The CDR3 sequence is CASSLVGTGGNSNQPQHF. The DNA of the CDR3 is TGCGCCAGCAGCTTGGTAGGGACAGGGGGGAATAGCAATCAGCCCCAGCATTTT.

The CDR3 protein is CASSIESGRLYNEQFF. The CDR3 nucleotides are TGTGCCAGTAGTATTGAATCTGGGCGGTTGTACAATGAGCAGTTCTTC. V gene TRBV19 combines with J gene TRBJ2-1; D remains ambiguous. Germline lookup yields CDR1 LNHDA and CDR2 SQIVND (reference sequence). The CDR3 totals 16 residues. The V gene lost 3 bases and the J gene lost 4 bases, with 16 bases spanning the gap.

This clone was recorded only once. This chain uses TRBV7-2 with TRBJ2-2, with 13 nucleotides matching TRBD2. The germline gives CDR1 SGHTA, CDR2 FQGNSA. The CDR3 has 16 residues. The trim removed 3 bases at V and 3 bases at J, leaving 1 base unmatched. The CDR3 sequence: CASSLGLAGYTGELFF. In DNA, the CDR3 is TGTGCCAGCAGCTTGGGACTAGCGGGGTACACCGGGGAGCTGTTTTTT.

In nucleotides, the CDR3 is TGTGCCAGCAGCTTGACCGGGACTAGCGGGGGTGGCGAGCAGTACTTC. Its translation is CASSLTGTSGGGEQYF. The chain joins TRBV9 to TRBJ2-7; 14 bases align to TRBD2. This CDR3 has 16 residues. V was pared by 4 bases and J by 6 bases, with 9 bases of the junction left unmatched. CDR1 SGDLS and CDR2 YYNGEE come from the germline V gene.

V usage is TRBV5-5 and J usage is TRBJ1-5, with D unclear. Trimming removed 8 bases at V and 0 bases at J, with 15 bases between. Germline CDR1 and CDR2: SGHKS and YYEKEE (reference sequence). The CDR3 runs 15 residues. The CDR3 nucleotides read TGTGCCAGGCCATACCGGGCAAATAGCAATCAGCCCCAGCATTTT. It specifies CARPYRANSNQPQHF.

The chain joins TRBV27 to TRBJ2-1; perhaps TRBD1 as D (6 bases). The V end was cut by 7 bases, the J end by 1 base, with 20 bases between. CDR3 length: 17 amino acids. Germline V gene data show CDR1 as MNHEY and CDR2 as SMNVEV (reference sequence). CDR3 DNA sequence: TGTGCCAGCACCCGTTTGTTTCTGGACAGTTCCTACAATGAGCAGTTCTTC. Translating gives CASTRLFLDSSYNEQFF.

The chain has TRBV5-4 and TRBJ2-5; D is undetermined. Germline loops: CDR1 SGHNT, CDR2 YYREEE (reference sequence). The CDR3 length is 12 residues. V shed 3 bases and J shed 5 bases, with 8 bases lying between them. As DNA, the CDR3 is TGTGCCAGCAGCTCGGTGGGGGAGACCCAGTACTTC. This codes for CASSSVGETQYF. The variable domain in full, completed from reference TRBV5-4 and TRBJ2-5, reads ETGVTQSPTHLIKTRGQQVTLRCSSQSGHNTVSWYQQALGQGPQFIFQYYREEENGRGNFPPRFSGLQFPNYSSELNVNALELDDSALYLCASSSVGETQYFGPGTRLLVL.

The DNA of the CDR3 is TGTGCCAGCAGCTTGGTGCAGGGGGTAGAGGAGACCCAGTACTTC. Its translation is CASSLVQGVEETQYF. The chain combines TRBV5-6 with TRBJ2-5; 7 bases align to TRBD1. Germline V lookup: CDR1 SGHDT, CDR2 YYEEEE. The CDR3 is 15 residues long. V was clipped by 0 bases and J by 5 bases; unmatched bases: 7.

The V call is TRBV18, the J call TRBJ1-1, with D unclear. This CDR3 spans 14 amino acids. Germline V gives CDR1 KGHSH, CDR2 LQKENI. The germline V and J ends were trimmed by 4 bases and 1 base, with 10 bases remaining between them. DNA of the CDR3: TGTGCCAGCTCACGTGATAGCCAGAACACTGAAGCTTTCTTT. It is translated as CASSRDSQNTEAFF.

Remarks on this clone: The sample carries other DNA sequences with the same CDR3. The chain links TRBV4-1 to TRBJ1-6; perhaps TRBD1 as D (6 bases). Germline V gene data show CDR1 as MGHRA and CDR2 as YSYEKL. The CDR3 totals 15 residues. V gave up 5 bases and J gave up 9 bases, with 17 bases separating them. CDR3 coding DNA: TGCGCCAGCAGCACAAGACAGGCCAGTACTTCACCCCTCCACTTT. The encoded protein is CASSTRQASTSPLHF.

The chain is built from TRBV23-1 and TRBJ2-2, with 9 positions matching TRBD1. TRBV23-1 has ORF status, its function being uncertain. V was clipped by 6 bases and J by 3 bases; unmatched bases: 2. The length of the CDR3 is 14 residues. The CDR3 loop is CASRRTGDTGELFF. The CDR3 bases are TGCGCCAGCAGGCGGACAGGGGACACCGGGGAGCTGTTTTTT.

The J gene is TRBJ2-6, the V gene TRBV30; no firm D call. V lost 1 base, J lost 5 bases, and 9 bases lay in between. The CDR3 length is 14 residues. Germline assignment: CDR1 GTSNPN and CDR2 SVGIG (reference sequence). As DNA, the CDR3 is TGTGCCTGGAGTGCGTCGGAGTGGGCCAACGTCCTGACTTTC. Translating it yields CAWSASEWANVLTF.

The table lists this clone with a few counts. This chain connects TRBV30 to TRBJ1-2; 7 nucleotides agree with TRBD1. V was clipped by 5 bases and J by 4 bases; unmatched bases: 10. Germline CDR1 is GTSNPN and CDR2 is SVGIG (reference sequence). The CDR3 has 14 residues. The CDR3: CAWGTGVPSYGYTF. DNA for the CDR3: TGTGCCTGGGGAACAGGGGTCCCCTCCTATGGCTACACCTTC. Full variable domain (outside the CDR3, taken from reference TRBV30 and TRBJ1-2): SQTIHQWPATLVQPVGSPLSLECTVEGTSNPNLYWYRQAAGRGLQLLFYSVGIGQISSEVPQNLSASRPQDRQFILSSKKLLLSDSGFYLCAWGTGVPSYGYTFGSGTRLTVV.

About this clone itself: Additional DNA sequences in this sample encode the identical CDR3. The chain is built from TRBV6-5 and TRBJ2-5, with D tentatively TRBD1 or TRBD2 (5 bases each). The CDR3 sequence is 15 residues long. V was clipped by 5 bases and J by 2 bases, with 15 bases between them. Germline V gene lookup returns CDR1 MNHEY and CDR2 SVGAGI. The CDR3 sequence: CASSSRRDVQETQYF. CDR3 bases: TGTGCCAGCAGTAGTCGCCGGGACGTACAAGAGACCCAGTACTTC.

The V call is TRBV19, the J call TRBJ1-2; D is perhaps TRBD1 (5 bases). This CDR3 spans 12 amino acids. Germline lookup yields CDR1 LNHDA and CDR2 SQIVND (reference sequence). V lost 7 bases to trimming and J lost 4 bases, with 10 bases between them. CDR3 residues: CASTRGGYGYTF. The CDR3 coding sequence is TGTGCCAGTACACGGGGGGGCTATGGCTACACCTTC.

The CDR3 coding sequence is TGCGCCAGCAGTGACTGGGGTAGCGCGGGGAACACTGAAGCTTTCTTT. It yields the protein CASSDWGSAGNTEAFF. This chain uses TRBV10-2 with TRBJ1-1, with unresolved D. The CDR3 sequence is 16 residues long. Deletions cut 3 bases from V and 1 base from J, with 15 bases between. CDR1 and CDR2 (germline): WSHSY, SAAADI.

V usage is TRBV4-1 and J usage is TRBJ1-6, with D unclear. The CDR3 covers 13 residues. Germline V CDR1 and CDR2: MGHRA, YSYEKL. V lost 1 base, J lost 6 bases, and 4 bases lay in between. CDR3 DNA: TGCGCCAGCAGCCAAGGACTTAATTCACCCCTCCACTTT. This translates into CASSQGLNSPLHF.

V and J are TRBV19 and TRBJ2-2; no firm D call. CDR3 size: 15 residues. CDR1 and CDR2 from the germline V gene are LNHDA and SQIVND (reference sequence). Trimming removed 6 bases from V and 0 bases from J, with 11 bases in between. CDR3 bases: TGTGCCAGTAGGGAGTTGGGCTCGAACACCGGGGAGCTGTTTTTT. Protein product: CASRELGSNTGELFF. The full variable domain, its missing parts supplied by reference TRBV19 and TRBJ2-2, is DGGITQSPKYLFRKEGQNVTLSCEQNLNHDAMYWYRQDPGQGLRLIYYSQIVNDFQKGDIAEGYSVSREKKESFPLTVTSAQKNPTAFYLCASRELGSNTGELFFGEGSRLTVL.

As for this clone: The junction shows a germline mismatch at one end, possibly a read error. J is TRBJ1-1 and V is TRBV30; D not resolved. The CDR3 is 14 residues long. The germline V gene encodes CDR1 GTSNPN and CDR2 SVGIG (reference sequence). DNA for the CDR3: TGTGCCTGGAGTGTACCAGAGGCGAACATTGAAGCTTTCTTT. Amino acids: CAWSVPEANIEAFF.

The gene calls are TRBV30 and TRBJ1-6; TRBD1 agrees at 8 bases. The V gene's germline CDR1 is GTSNPN and CDR2 SVGIG (reference sequence). V shed 8 bases, J shed 5 bases, and the junction held 8 bases outside the gene matches. The CDR3 consists of 14 residues. CDR3 in amino acids: CAHQGDRNNSPLHF. In DNA, the CDR3 is TGTGCCCATCAGGGGGACAGGAATAATTCACCCCTCCACTTT.

The chain uses TRBV18 and TRBJ1-4, with D tentatively TRBD1 (6 bases). V gave up 1 base and J gave up 3 bases, with 6 bases separating them. The CDR3 is 14 amino acids. Germline CDR1 and CDR2: KGHSH and LQKENI. The CDR3 protein is CASSPRTANEKLFF. The CDR3 nucleotides read TGTGCCAGCTCACCACGGACAGCTAATGAAAAACTGTTTTTT.

V is TRBV5-4 and J is TRBJ2-2; D is perhaps TRBD1 (6 bases). Germline V lookup: CDR1 SGHNT, CDR2 YYREEE (reference sequence). V was pared by 4 bases and J by 3 bases, with 10 bases between. The CDR3 covers 14 residues. The CDR3 sequence is CASSHSGDTGELFF. CDR3 DNA: TGTGCCAGCAGCCACTCAGGGGACACCGGGGAGCTGTTTTTT.

The chain couples TRBV30 to TRBJ2-1; D may be TRBD2 (5 bases). CDR1 and CDR2 from the germline V gene are GTSNPN and SVGIG (reference sequence). V dropped 0 bases and J dropped 9 bases, with 6 bases sitting between them. The CDR3 has 11 residues. Here the CDR3 reads CAWSVGSEQFF. CDR3 nucleotides: TGTGCCTGGAGTGTTGGGAGTGAGCAGTTCTTC.